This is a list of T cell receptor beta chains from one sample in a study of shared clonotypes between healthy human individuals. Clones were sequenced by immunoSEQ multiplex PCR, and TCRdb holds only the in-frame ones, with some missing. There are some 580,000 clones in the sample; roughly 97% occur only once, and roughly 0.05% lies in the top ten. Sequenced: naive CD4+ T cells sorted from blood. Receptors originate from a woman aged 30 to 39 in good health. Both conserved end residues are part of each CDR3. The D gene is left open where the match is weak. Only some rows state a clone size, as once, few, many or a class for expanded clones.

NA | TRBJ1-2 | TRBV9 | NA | CASSVEAGPNYGYTF | TGTGCCAGCAGCGTAGAAGCAGGGCCCAACTATGGCTACACCTTC
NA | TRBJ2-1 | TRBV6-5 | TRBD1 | CASSKGDREQFF | TGTGCCAGCAGCAAAGGGGACAGGGAGCAGTTCTTC
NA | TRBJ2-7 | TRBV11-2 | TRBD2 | CASSSRTSGREGGQYF | TGTGCCAGCAGCTCAAGGACTAGCGGGAGGGAAGGAGGGCAGTACTTC
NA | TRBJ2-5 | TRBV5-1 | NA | CASSLISGQETQYF | TGCGCCAGCAGCTTGATTAGCGGCCAAGAGACCCAGTACTTC
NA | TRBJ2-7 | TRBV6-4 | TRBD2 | CASTEGASGIYEQYF | TGTGCCAGCACCGAAGGGGCTAGCGGGATCTACGAGCAGTACTTC
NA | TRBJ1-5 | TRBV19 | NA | CASSPTWGGNQPQHF | TGTGCCAGTAGTCCTACCTGGGGGGGCAATCAGCCCCAGCATTTT
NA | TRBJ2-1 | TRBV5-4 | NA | CASSFLLTTDAREQFF | TGTGCCAGCAGCTTCCTTCTGACAACCGACGCCCGCGAGCAGTTCTTC
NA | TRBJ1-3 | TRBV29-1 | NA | CSVAPLGGNTIYF | TGCAGCGTTGCGCCTTTAGGGGGAAACACCATATATTTT
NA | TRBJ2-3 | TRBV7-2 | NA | CASSLADYTDTQYF | TGTGCCAGCAGCTTAGCGGACTACACAGATACGCAGTATTTT
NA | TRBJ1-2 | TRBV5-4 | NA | CASSLWQSYGYTF | TGTGCCAGCAGCTTGTGGCAGAGCTATGGCTACACCTTC
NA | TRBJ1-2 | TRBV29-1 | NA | CSVGGQGDYGYTF | TGCAGCGTTGGGGGTCAGGGTGACTATGGCTACACCTTC
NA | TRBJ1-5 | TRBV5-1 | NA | CASSLAGDPDQPQHF | TGCGCCAGCAGCTTGGCCGGGGACCCCGATCAGCCCCAGCATTTT
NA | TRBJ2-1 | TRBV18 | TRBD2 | CASSPTSGGDNEQFF | TGTGCCAGCTCACCAACTAGCGGAGGGGACAATGAGCAGTTCTTC
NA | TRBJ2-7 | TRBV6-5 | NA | CASSYSIGQGYEQYF | TGTGCCAGCAGTTACTCGATAGGGCAGGGCTACGAGCAGTACTTC
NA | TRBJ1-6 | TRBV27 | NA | CASSLDLRNSPLHF | TGTGCCAGCAGTTTAGACCTGAGGAATTCACCCCTCCACTTT
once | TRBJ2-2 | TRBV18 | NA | CASSPYRAANTGELFF | TGTGCCAGCTCACCATATAGAGCCGCGAACACCGGGGAGCTGTTTTTT
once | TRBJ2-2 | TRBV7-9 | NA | CASSLASDGELFF | TGTGCCAGCAGCTTAGCGTCGGATGGGGAGCTGTTTTTT
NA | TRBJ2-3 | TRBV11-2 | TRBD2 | CASRSGTSGTDTQYF | TGTGCCAGCAGATCCGGGACTAGCGGCACAGATACGCAGTATTTT
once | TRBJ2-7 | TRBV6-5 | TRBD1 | CASRRGTGLYEQYF | TGTGCCAGCAGGAGGGGGACAGGCCTCTACGAGCAGTACTTC
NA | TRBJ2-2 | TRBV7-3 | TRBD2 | CASSFGLAGIGGELFF | TGTGCCAGCAGCTTCGGACTAGCGGGAATTGGCGGGGAGCTGTTTTTT
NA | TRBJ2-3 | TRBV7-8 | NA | CASSPRGISTDTQYF | TGTGCCAGCAGCCCTCGGGGGATCAGCACAGATACGCAGTATTTT
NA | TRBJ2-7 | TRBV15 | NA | CATADAYEQYF | TGTGCCACCGCGGACGCCTACGAGCAGTACTTC
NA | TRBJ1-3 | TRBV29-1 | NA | CSAPDSGNTIYF | TGCAGCGCCCCGGACTCTGGAAACACCATATATTTT
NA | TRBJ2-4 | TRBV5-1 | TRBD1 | CASSLDRGRDIQYF | TGCGCCAGCAGCTTGGACAGGGGTCGCGACATTCAGTACTTC
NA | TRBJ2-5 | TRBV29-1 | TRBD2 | CSATGLGVQETQYF | TGCAGCGCTACGGGACTAGGGGTCCAAGAGACCCAGTACTTC
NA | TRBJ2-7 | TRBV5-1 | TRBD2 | CASSLGALAGAHEQYF | TGCGCCAGCAGCTTGGGAGCTTTAGCGGGAGCCCACGAGCAGTACTTC
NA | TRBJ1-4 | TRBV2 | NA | CASSGETNEKLFF | TGTGCCAGCAGTGGTGAGACTAATGAAAAACTGTTTTTT
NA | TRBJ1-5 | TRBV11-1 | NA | CASSGDINQPQHF | TGTGCCAGCAGCGGGGACATTAATCAGCCCCAGCATTTT
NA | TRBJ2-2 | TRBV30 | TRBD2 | CAWQLAGGPAGELFF | TGTGCCTGGCAACTAGCGGGAGGGCCAGCCGGGGAGCTGTTTTTT
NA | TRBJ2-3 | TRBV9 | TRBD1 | CASSVRGMITDTQYF | TGTGCCAGCAGCGTCAGGGGGATGATCACAGATACGCAGTATTTT
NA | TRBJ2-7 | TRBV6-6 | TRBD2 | CASSDEAGGRFSEQYF | TGTGCCAGCAGCGATGAAGCGGGAGGGAGGTTCTCCGAGCAGTACTTC
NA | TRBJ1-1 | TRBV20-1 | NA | CSATANTEAFF | TGCAGTGCTACGGCTAACACTGAAGCTTTCTTT
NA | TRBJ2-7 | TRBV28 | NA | CSTKGGSSYEQYF | TGTTCGACAAAGGGAGGTAGCTCCTACGAGCAGTACTTC
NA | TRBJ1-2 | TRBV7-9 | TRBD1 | CASSLGQGGGYTF | TGTGCCAGCAGCTTAGGACAGGGGGGAGGCTACACCTTC
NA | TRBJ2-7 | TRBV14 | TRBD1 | CASSRQGSYEQYF | TGTGCCAGCAGCCGACAGGGGTCCTACGAGCAGTACTTC
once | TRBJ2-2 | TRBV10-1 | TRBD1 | CASSEFGRGPNTGELFF | TGCGCCAGCAGTGAGTTTGGCAGGGGGCCGAACACCGGGGAGCTGTTTTTT
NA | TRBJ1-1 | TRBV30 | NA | CAWSTFWNTEAFF | TGTGCCTGGTCGACCTTCTGGAACACTGAAGCTTTCTTT
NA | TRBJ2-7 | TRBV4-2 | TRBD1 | CASSLGYRTGDEQYF | TGTGCCAGCAGCTTGGGCTATAGGACAGGGGACGAGCAGTACTTC
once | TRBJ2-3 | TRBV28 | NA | CASSFPPDTQYF | TGTGCCAGCAGTTTCCCTCCAGATACGCAGTATTTT
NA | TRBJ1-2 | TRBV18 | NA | CASSPRANYGYTF | TGTGCCAGCTCACCAAGGGCTAACTATGGCTACACCTTC
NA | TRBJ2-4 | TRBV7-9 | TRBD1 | CASSAVGQVIPSYF | TGTGCCAGCAGCGCGGTGGGACAGGTTATTCCCTCGTACTTC
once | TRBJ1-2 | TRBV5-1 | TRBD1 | CASSSRTGVNYGYTF | TGCGCCAGCAGCTCGAGGACAGGGGTTAACTATGGCTACACCTTC
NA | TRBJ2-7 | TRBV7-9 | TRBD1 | CASSPRAGTGAYEQYF | TGTGCCAGCAGCCCCCGCGCCGGGACAGGAGCCTACGAGCAGTACTTC
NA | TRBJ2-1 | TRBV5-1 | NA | CASSFIPPNEQFF | TGCGCCAGCAGCTTTATTCCCCCCAATGAGCAGTTCTTC
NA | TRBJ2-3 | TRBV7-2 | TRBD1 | CASSARTGARGTDTQYF | TGTGCCAGCAGCGCAAGGACAGGGGCGCGGGGCACAGATACGCAGTATTTT
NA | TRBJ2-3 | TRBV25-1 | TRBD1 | CASSPGQGAIDTQYF | TGTGCCAGCAGCCCGGGACAGGGGGCGATAGATACGCAGTATTTT
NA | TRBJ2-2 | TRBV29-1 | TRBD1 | CSVRTGGVGELFF | TGCAGCGTCCGGACAGGGGGAGTCGGGGAGCTGTTTTTT
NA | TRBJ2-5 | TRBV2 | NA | CASTRLGDQETQYF | TGTGCCAGCACCAGACTGGGGGACCAAGAGACCCAGTACTTC
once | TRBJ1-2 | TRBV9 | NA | CASSVAQTLPHGYTF | TGTGCCAGCAGCGTAGCTCAGACTTTGCCTCACGGCTACACCTTC
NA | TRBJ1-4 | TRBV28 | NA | CASSSQVNEKLFF | TGTGCCAGCAGTTCACAGGTTAATGAAAAACTGTTTTTT
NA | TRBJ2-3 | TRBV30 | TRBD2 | CAWRLAGGSHGTQYF | TGTGCCTGGAGATTAGCGGGAGGGAGCCACGGTACGCAGTATTTT
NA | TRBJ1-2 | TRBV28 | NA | CASRYPGLLGYTF | TGTGCCAGCAGATACCCCGGACTACTTGGCTACACCTTC
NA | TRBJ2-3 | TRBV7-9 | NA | CASSSGSGTDTQYF | TGTGCCAGCAGCTCTGGGAGTGGCACAGATACGCAGTATTTT
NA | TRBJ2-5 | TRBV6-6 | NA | CASSRQVQETQYF | TGTGCCAGCAGTAGACAGGTCCAAGAGACCCAGTACTTC
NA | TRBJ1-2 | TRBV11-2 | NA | CASSLDQGFGGYTF | TGTGCCAGCAGCTTAGATCAGGGATTTGGTGGCTACACCTTC
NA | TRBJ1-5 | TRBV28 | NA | CASSLTLPPVGSNQPQHF | TGTGCCAGCAGTTTAACGCTTCCCCCTGTAGGGAGCAATCAGCCCCAGCATTTT
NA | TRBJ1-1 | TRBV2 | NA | CASSTRDYYEVEAFF | TGTGCCAGCAGTACAAGGGATTACTACGAAGTGGAAGCTTTCTTT
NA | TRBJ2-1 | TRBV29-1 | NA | CSAYLNARAPYNEQFF | TGCAGCGCTTACCTTAATGCCCGGGCCCCCTACAATGAGCAGTTCTTC
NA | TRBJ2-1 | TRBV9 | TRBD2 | CASSVAGGPYNEQFF | TGTGCCAGCAGCGTAGCGGGAGGGCCCTACAATGAGCAGTTCTTC